This TCR beta chain was obtained from a study of CD4+ T cells in melanoma (dated by TCRdb to between 2021 and 2024). Study-wide context: Neoantigen-specific CD4+ T cells in human melanoma were investigated in the study. Beyond this particular receptor, the publication reports: Neoantigen-specific CD4+ T cells in melanoma were reported to show diverse differentiation states. Neoantigen-specific CD4+ T cells were reported to be correlated with the function of CD8+ T cells, macrophages and B cells.

The donors were people with melanoma. A note on this clone: The target of this receptor is not known. There are no base qualities to consult, and no much larger clone falls within one base.

CDR1 and CDR2 are drawn from the germline V gene: SGHRS, YFSETQ. The CDR3, cysteine through phenylalanine, is 14 amino acids long. Only CDR3 DNA remains: 42 bases, in frame from the first base. Trimming at the junction amounts to 0 bases on V and 6 bases on J, and the germline ends lie 10 bases apart. The receptor library was made with the immunoSEQ multiplex PCR assay. In its TCRdb copy, this immuneACCESS table keeps in-frame sequences only and misses some clones. Where compared with another copy, unresolved V genes explain less than half of these, and the others have no known cause. The table for this sample lists fewer than 15,000 clones; around four fifths of them were counted only once. The top ten clones comprise 6.4% of the sample.

Material: cells from a culture (not recorded whether cultured in vitro). The sequence derives from a human donor with melanoma. The chain is encoded by TRBV5-1 joined to TRBJ1-5; a tentative D call is TRBD1 (5 bases match). In nucleotides, the sequence is TGCGCCAGCAGCTTGGATGGGGCTGGTCAGCCCCAGCATTTT. Translated, it gives CASSLDGAGQPQHF.